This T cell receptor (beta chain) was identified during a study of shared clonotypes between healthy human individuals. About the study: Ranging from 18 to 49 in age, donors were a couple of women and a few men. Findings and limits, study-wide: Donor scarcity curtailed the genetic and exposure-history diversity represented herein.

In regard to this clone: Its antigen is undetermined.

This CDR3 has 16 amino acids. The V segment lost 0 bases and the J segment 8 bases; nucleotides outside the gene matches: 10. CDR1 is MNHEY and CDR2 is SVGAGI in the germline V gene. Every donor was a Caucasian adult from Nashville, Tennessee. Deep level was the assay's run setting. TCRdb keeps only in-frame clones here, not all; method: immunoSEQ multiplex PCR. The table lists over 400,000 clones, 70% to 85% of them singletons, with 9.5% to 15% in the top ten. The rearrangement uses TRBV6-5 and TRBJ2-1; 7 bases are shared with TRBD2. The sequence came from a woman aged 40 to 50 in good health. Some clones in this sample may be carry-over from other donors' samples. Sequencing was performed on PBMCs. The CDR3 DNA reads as TGTGCCAGCAGTTACTCGATGGCGCGGGAGAGGTATGAGCAGTTCTTC. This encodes CASSYSMARERYEQFF.